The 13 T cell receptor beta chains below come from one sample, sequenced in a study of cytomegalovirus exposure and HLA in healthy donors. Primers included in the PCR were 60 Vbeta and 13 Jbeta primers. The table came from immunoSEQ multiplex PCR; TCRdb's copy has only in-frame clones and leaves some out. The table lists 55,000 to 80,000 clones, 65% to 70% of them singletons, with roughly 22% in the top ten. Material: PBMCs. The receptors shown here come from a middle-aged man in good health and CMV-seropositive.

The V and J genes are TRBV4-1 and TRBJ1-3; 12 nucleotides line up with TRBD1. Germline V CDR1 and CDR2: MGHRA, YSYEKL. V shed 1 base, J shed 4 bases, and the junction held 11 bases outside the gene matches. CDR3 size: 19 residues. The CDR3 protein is CASSQGRDRGRRSGNTIYF. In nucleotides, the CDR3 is TGCGCCAGCAGCCAAGGCCGGGACAGGGGGCGCCGCTCCGGAAACACCATATATTTT.

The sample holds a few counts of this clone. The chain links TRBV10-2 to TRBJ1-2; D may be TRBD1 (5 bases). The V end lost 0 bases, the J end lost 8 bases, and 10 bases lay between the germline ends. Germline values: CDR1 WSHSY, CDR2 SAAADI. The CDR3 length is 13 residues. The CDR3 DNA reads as TGCGCCAGCAGTGAGTCCTCAGGGAAGGGCTACACCTTC. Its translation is CASSESSGKGYTF.

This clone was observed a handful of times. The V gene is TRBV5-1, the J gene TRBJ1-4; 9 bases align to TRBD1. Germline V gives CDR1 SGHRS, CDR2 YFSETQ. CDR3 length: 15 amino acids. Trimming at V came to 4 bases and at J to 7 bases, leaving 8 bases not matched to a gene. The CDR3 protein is CASSIQGARSEKLFF. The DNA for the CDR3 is TGCGCCAGCAGCATACAGGGGGCGAGGAGTGAAAAACTGTTTTTT. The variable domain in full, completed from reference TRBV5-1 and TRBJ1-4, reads KAGVTQTPRYLIKTRGQQVTLSCSPISGHRSVSWYQQTPGQGLQFLFEYFSETQRNKGNFPGRFSGRQFSNSRSEMNVSTLELGDSALYLCASSIQGARSEKLFFGSGTQLSVL.

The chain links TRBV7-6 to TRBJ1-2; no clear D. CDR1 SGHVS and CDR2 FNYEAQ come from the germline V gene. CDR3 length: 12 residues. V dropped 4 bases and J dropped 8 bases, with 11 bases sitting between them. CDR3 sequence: CASSSRLGGYTF. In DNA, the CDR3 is TGTGCCAGCAGCTCACGCCTGGGCGGCTACACCTTC.

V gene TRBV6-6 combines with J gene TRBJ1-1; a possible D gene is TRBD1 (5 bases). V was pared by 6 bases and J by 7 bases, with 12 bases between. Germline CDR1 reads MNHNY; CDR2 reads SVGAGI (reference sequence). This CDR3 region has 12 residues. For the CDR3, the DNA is TGTGCCAGCAGACTCCCAGACAGTGAAGCTTTCTTT. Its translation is CASRLPDSEAFF.

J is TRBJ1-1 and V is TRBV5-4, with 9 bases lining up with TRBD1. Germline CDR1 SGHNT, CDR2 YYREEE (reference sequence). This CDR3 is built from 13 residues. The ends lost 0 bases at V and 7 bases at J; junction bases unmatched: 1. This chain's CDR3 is CASSLGGQGEAFF. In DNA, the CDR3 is TGTGCCAGCAGCTTGGGGGGACAGGGTGAAGCTTTCTTT.

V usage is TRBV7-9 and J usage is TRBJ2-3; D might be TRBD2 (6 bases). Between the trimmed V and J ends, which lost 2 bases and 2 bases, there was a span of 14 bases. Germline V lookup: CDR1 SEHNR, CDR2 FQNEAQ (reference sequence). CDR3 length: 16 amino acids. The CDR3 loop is CASSLSGGAITDTQYF. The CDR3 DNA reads TGTGCCAGCAGCTTATCGGGCGGGGCAATCACAGATACGCAGTATTTT.

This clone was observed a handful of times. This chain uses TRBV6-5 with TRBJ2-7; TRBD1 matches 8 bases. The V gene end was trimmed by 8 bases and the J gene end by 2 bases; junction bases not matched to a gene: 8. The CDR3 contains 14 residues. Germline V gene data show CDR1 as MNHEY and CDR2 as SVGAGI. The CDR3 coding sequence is TGTGCCAGCGCCTCACGCAGGGGGCCCTACGAGCAGTACTTC. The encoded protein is CASASRRGPYEQYF.

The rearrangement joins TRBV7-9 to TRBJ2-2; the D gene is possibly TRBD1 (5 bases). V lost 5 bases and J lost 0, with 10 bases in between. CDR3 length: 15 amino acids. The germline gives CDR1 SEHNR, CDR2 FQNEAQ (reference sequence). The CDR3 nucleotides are TGTGCCAGCAGCAGCAGGGCGACGAACACCGGGGAGCTGTTTTTT. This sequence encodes CASSSRATNTGELFF. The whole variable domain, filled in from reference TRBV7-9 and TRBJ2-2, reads DTGVSQNPRHKITKRGQNVTFRCDPISEHNRLYWYRQTLGQGPEFLTYFQNEAQLEKSRLLSDRFSAERPKGSFSTLEIQRTEQGDSAMYLCASSSRATNTGELFFGEGSRLTVL.

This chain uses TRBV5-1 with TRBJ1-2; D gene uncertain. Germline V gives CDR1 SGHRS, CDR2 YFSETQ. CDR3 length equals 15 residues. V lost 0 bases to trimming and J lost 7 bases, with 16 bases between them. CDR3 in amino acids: CASSLEMAEVFGYTF. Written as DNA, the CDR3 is TGCGCCAGCAGCTTGGAAATGGCAGAGGTTTTTGGCTACACCTTC.

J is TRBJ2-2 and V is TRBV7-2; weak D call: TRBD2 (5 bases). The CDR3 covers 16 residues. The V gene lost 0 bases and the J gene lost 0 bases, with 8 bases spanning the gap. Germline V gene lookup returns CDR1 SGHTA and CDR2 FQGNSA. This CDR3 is CASSLAAGTNTGELFF. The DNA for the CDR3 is TGTGCCAGCAGCTTAGCCGCGGGCACGAACACCGGGGAGCTGTTTTTT.

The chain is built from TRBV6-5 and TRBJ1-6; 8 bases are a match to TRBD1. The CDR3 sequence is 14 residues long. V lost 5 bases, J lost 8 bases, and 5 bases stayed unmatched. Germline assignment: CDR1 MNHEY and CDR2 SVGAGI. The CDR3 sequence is CASSRTGLDSPLHF. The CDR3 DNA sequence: TGTGCCAGCAGTAGGACAGGGTTGGATTCACCCCTCCACTTT.

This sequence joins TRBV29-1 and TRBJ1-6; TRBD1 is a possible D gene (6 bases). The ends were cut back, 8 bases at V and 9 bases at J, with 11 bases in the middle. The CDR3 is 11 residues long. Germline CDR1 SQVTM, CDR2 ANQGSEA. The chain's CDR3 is CSPMGASPLHF. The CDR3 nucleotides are TGCAGCCCCATGGGGGCTTCACCCCTCCACTTT.